A selection of T cell receptor beta chains follows, all from one sample in a study of shared clonotypes between healthy human individuals. Sequencing was performed with immunoSEQ multiplex PCR; in TCRdb, only in-frame clones are kept and a portion is missing. The sample holds a few hundred thousand clones, about 96% seen once. The source material was memory CD8+ T cells sorted from blood. These receptors were collected from a man aged 30 to 39 in good health. Both conserved end residues are part of each CDR3. The order of the fields is clone size, J gene, D gene, CDR3 length, V gene, CDR3 DNA, CDR3 protein. D genes are given only for firm matches. The size field is filled for only some rows; it gives once, few, many or a size class.

>NA|TRBJ2-1|TRBD1|19|TRBV11-2
TGTGCCAGCAGCTTAGGCTCAGGGGGCACTACATACTTTTACAATGAGCAGTTCTTC
CASSLGSGGTTYFYNEQFF
>NA|TRBJ2-7|NA|11|TRBV27
TGTGCCAGCAGGAAAGATTACGAGCAGTACTTC
CASRKDYEQYF
>once|TRBJ2-3|TRBD2|15|TRBV10-3
TGTGCCATCAGTGGAGGGCGGGAGCCCACAGATACGCAGTATTTT
CAISGGREPTDTQYF
>NA|TRBJ2-3|TRBD1|14|TRBV18
TGTGCCAGCTCATTCGCGACAGGGGTAGATACGCAGTATTTT
CASSFATGVDTQYF
>NA|TRBJ1-5|NA|14|TRBV6-5
TGTGCCAGCAGTCCCCGTAGGAGCAATCAGCCCCAGCATTTT
CASSPRRSNQPQHF
>NA|TRBJ1-2|TRBD1|15|TRBV18
TGTGCCAGCTCACCTATACCGGGACAGGACTATGGCTACACCTTC
CASSPIPGQDYGYTF
>NA|TRBJ1-3|NA|11|TRBV28
TGTGCCAGCAGTACAGGGAACACCATATATTTT
CASSTGNTIYF
>once|TRBJ2-7|NA|16|TRBV5-6
TGTGCCAGCAGCTTTAGAACAGCGGAAATCCCCTACGAGCAGTACTTC
CASSFRTAEIPYEQYF
>NA|TRBJ2-7|TRBD2|16|TRBV18
TGTGCCAGCTCACCGGCGCCAGCGGGAAAATCCTACGAGCAGTACTTC
CASSPAPAGKSYEQYF
>NA|TRBJ2-1|TRBD2|18|TRBV19
TGTGCCAGTAGTTCGGTCTTAGCGGGAAAATACTACTACAATGAGCAGTTCTTC
CASSSVLAGKYYYNEQFF